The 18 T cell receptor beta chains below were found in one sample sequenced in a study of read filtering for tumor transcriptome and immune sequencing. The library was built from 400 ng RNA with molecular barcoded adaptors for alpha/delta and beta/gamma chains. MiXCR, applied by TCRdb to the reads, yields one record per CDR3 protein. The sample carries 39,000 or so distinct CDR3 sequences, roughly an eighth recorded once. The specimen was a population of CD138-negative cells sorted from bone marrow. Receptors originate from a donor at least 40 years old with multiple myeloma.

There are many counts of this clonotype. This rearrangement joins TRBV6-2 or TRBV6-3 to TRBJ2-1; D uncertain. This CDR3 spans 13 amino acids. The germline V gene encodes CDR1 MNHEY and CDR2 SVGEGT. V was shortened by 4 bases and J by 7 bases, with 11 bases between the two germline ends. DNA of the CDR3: TGTGCCAGCAGTTCGACCTTAATGAATGAGCAGTTCTTC. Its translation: CASSSTLMNEQFF.

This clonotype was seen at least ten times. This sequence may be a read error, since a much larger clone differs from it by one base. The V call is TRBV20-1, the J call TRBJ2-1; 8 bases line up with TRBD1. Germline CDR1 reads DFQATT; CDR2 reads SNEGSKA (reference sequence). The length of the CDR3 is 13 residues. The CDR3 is CSVDRGNINEQFF. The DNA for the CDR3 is TGCAGCGTTGACAGGGGAAACATCAATGAGCAGTTCTTC.

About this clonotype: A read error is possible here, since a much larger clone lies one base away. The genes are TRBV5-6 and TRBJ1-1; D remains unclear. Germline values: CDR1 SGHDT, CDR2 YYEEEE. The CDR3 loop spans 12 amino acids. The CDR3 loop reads CASNLKRTEAFF. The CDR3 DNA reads TGTGCCAGCAACTTGAAACGTACTGAAGCTTTCTTT. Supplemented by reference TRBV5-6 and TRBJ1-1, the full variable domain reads DAGVTQSPTHLIKTRGQQVTLRCSPKSGHDTVSWYQQALGQGPQFIFQYYEEEERQRGNFPDRFSGHQFPNYSSELNVNALLLGDSALYLCASNLKRTEAFFGQGTRLTVV.

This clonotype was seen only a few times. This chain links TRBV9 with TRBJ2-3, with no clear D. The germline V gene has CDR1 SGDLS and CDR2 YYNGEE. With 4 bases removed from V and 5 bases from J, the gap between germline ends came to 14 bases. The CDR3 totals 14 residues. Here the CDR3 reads CASSTGPGLDTQYF. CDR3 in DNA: TGTGCCAGCAGCACGGGCCCGGGCTTAGATACGCAGTATTTT. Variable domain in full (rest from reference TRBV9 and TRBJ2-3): DSGVTQTPKHLITATGQRVTLRCSPRSGDLSVYWYQQSLDQGLQFLIQYYNGEERAKGNILERFSAQQFPDLHSELNLSSLELGDSALYFCASSTGPGLDTQYFGPGTRLTVL.

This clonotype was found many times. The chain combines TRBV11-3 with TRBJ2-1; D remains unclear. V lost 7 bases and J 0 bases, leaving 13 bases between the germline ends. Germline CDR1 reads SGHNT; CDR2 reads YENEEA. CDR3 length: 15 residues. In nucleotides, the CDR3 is TGTGCCAGCACCTTTCGGGCTAGCTCCTACAATGAGCAGTTCTTC. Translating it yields CASTFRASSYNEQFF.

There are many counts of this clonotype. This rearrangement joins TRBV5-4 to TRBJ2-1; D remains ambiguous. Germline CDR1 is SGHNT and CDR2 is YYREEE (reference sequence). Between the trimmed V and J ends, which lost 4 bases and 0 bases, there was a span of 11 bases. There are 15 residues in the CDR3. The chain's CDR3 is CASSPTASSYNEQFF. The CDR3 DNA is TGTGCCAGCAGCCCCACAGCGAGCTCCTACAATGAGCAGTTCTTC.

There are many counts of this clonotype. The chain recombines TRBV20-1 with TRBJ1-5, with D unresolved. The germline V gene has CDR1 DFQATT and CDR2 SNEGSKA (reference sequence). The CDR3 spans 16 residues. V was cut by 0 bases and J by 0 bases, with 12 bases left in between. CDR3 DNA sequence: TGCAGTGCTAGAGATCCCGACAACTTTAGCAATCAGCCCCAGCATTTT. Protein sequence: CSARDPDNFSNQPQHF.

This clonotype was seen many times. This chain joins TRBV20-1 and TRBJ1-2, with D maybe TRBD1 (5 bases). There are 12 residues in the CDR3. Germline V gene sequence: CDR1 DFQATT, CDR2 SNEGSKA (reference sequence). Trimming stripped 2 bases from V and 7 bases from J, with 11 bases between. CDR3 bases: TGCAGTGCTAGATCGGGACCCCTTGGCTACACCTTC. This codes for CSARSGPLGYTF.

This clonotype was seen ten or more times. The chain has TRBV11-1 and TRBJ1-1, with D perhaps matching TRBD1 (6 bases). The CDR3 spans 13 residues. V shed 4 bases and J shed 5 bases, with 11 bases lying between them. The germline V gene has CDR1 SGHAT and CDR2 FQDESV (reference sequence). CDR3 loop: CASSSLQGTEAFF. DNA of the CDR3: TGTGCCAGCAGCTCACTGCAGGGGACTGAAGCTTTCTTT.

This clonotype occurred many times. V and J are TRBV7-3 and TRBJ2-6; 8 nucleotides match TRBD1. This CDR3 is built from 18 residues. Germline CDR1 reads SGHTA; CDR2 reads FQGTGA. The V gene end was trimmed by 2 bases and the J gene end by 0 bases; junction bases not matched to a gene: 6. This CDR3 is CASSLQGALSSGANVLTF. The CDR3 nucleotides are TGTGCCAGCAGCTTACAGGGGGCGCTCTCCTCTGGGGCCAACGTCCTGACTTTC. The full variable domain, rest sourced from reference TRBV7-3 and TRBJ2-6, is GAGVSQTPSNKVTEKGKYVELRCDPISGHTALYWYRQSLGQGPEFLIYFQGTGAADDSGLPNDRFFAVRPEGSVSTLKIQRTERGDSAVYLCASSLQGALSSGANVLTFGAGSRLTVL.

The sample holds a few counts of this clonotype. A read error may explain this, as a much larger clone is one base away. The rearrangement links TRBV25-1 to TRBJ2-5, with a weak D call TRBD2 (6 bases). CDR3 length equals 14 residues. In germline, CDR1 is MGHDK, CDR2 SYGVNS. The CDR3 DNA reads TGTGCCTGCAGTGGGTTTGCGGGGCAAGAGACCCAGTACTTC. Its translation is CACSGFAGQETQYF.

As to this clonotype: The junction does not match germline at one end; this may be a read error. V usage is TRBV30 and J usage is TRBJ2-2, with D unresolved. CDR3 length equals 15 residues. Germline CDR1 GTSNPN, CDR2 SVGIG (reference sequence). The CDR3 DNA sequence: TGTGTCTGGAGTCCCCTAACCGGGAACACCGGGGAGCTGTTTTTT. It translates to CVWSPLTGNTGELFF.

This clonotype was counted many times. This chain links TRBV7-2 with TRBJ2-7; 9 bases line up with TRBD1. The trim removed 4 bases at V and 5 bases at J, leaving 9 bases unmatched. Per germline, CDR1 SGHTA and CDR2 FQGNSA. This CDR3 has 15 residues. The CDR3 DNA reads TGTGCCAGCAGCTCTGGACAGGGGATAGTAAACGAGCAGTACTTC. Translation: CASSSGQGIVNEQYF.

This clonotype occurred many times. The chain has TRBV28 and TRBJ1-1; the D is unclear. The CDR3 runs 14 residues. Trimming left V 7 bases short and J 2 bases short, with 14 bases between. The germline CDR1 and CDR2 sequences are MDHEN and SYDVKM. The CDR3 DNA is TGTGCCAGCACAGCTACCAGTTTAAACACTGAAGCTTTCTTT. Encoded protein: CASTATSLNTEAFF.

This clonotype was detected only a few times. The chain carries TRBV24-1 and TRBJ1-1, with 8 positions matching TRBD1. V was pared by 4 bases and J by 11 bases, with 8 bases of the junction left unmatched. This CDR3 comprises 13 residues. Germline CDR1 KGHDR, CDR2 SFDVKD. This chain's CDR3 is CATSDRDRTPAFF. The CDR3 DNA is TGTGCCACCAGTGACCGGGACAGGACTCCGGCTTTCTTT.

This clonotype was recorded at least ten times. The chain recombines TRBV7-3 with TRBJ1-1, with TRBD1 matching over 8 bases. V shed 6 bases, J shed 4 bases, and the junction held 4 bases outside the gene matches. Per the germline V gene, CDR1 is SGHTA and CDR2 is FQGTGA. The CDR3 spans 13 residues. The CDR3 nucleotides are TGTGCCAGCAGTTACGACAGGGGCACTGAAGCTTTCTTT. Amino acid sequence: CASSYDRGTEAFF.

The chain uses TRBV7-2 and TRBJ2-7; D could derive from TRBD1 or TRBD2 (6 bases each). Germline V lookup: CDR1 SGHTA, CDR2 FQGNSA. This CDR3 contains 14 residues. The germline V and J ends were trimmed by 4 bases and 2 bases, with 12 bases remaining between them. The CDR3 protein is CASSSRGLTYEQYF. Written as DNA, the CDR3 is TGTGCCAGCAGCTCCAGGGGACTGACCTACGAGCAGTACTTC.

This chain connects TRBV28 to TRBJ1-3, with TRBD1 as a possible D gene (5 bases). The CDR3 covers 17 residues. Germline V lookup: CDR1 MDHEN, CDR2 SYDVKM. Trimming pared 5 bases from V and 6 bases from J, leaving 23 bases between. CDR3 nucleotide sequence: TGTGCCAGCAGTCCCTGGACATTCTCGAGTATTGAAAACACCATATATTTT. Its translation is CASSPWTFSSIENTIYF.